This TCR beta chain derives from a study of vaccination and CD4 T cells after COVID-19. On the study more broadly: Cells were stimulated with overlapping spike peptide pools from SARS-CoV-2, HCoV-NL63, HCoV-OC43 and HCoV-229E. General observations from the study: The study found that a median approximately 84% of reactive clones in convalescent patients appeared only post-vaccination.

Oncomine TCR Beta short-read sequencing was applied to DNA from cultured CD4+ T cells. It was from cultured CD4+ T cells that genomic DNA was extracted. TCRdb called the PCR reads again in MiXCR, with one record for every CDR3 protein. The sample carries over 7,000 distinct CDR3 sequences, 35% to 45% recorded once. A word on this clonotype: Its antigen is unidentified.

J gave up 4 bases and V 5 bases, and 10 bases lay outside the gene matches. Germline V lookup: CDR1 LNHDA, CDR2 SQIVND (reference sequence). This CDR3 is 15 amino acids long. Treatment in this sample: roughly 10-day PBMC culture with coronavirus spike peptide pools or control peptides (ViraFEST assay). An unexposed donor provided the CD4+ T cells, which were collected before the COVID-19 pandemic (2011-2018). After expanding antigen-specific T cells with peptide pools, ViraFEST sequenced their TCRs. The sequencing input was CD4+ T cells from blood, cultured in vitro. The chain uses TRBV19 and TRBJ2-5, with 7 bases aligning to TRBD2. The clonotype originates from a human donor in good health. The CDR3 sequence: CASSSRGGTAETQYF. CDR3 nucleotide sequence: TGTGCCAGTAGTTCCCGGGGAGGGACTGCAGAGACCCAGTACTTC. The full variable domain, its missing parts supplied by reference TRBV19 and TRBJ2-5, is DGGITQSPKYLFRKEGQNVTLSCEQNLNHDAMYWYRQDPGQGLRLIYYSQIVNDFQKGDIAEGYSVSREKKESFPLTVTSAQKNPTAFYLCASSSRGGTAETQYFGPGTRLLVL.